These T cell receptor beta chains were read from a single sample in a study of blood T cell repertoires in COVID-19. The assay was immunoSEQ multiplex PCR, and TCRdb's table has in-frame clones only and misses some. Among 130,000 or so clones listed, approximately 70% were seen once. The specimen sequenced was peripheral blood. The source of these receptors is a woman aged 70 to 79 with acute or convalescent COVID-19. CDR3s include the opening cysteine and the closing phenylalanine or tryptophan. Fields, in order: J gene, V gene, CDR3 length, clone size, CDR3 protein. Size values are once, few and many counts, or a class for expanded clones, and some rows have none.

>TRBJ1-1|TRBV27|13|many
CASRLLRGTEAFF
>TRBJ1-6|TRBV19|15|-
CASSMDGTGALPLHF
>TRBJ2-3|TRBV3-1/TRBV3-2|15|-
CASSQTRDSPDTQYF
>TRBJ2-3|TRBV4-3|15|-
CASSQDTGGADTQYF
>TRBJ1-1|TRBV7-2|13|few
CASGDRGGTEAFF
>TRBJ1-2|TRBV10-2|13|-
CASQSNQVYGYTF
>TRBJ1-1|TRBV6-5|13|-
CASRGQFRTEAFF
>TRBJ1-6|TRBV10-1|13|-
CASSESPVSPLHF
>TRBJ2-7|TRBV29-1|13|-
CSVGTRFGYEQYF
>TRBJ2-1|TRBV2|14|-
CASSDNSGVNEQFF
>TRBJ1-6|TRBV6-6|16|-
CASSPAAVGSGSPLHF
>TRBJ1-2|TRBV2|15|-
CASSDGDSSNYGYTF
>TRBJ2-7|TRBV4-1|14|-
CASSQEQGPYEQYF
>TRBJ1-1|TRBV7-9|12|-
CASSPLGTEAFF
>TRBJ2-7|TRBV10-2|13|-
CASRTGRSYEQYF
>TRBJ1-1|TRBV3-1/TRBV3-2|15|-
CASSQDRGMNTEAFF
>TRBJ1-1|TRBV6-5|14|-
CASSYRQAGTEAFF
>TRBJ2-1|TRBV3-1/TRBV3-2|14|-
CASWGGMIANEQFF
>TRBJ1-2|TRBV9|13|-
CASSVAEGDGYTF
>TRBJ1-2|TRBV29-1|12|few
CSADRGNDGYTF
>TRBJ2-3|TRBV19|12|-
CASSPQSDTQYF
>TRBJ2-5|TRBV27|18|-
CASSRSGGRAFGQETQYF
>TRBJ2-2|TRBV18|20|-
CASSPLEQGASGTNTGELFF
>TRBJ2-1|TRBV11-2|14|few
CASSTGFSSHEQFF
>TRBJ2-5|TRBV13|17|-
CASSQTRSGGPQETQYF
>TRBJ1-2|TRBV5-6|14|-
CASSSGHRRYGYTF
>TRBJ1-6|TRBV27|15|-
CASSLEGHANSPLHF
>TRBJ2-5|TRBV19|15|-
CASSPDSSGGQTQYF
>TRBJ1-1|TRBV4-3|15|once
CASSQDLRHNTEAFF
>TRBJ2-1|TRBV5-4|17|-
CASSSGTSRGSYNEQFF
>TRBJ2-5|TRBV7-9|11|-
CASSHSQTQYF
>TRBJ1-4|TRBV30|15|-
CAWSTSGQGNEKLFF
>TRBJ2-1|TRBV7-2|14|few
CASSLELVGGARIF
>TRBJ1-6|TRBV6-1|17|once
CASSEVGGSSYNSPLHF
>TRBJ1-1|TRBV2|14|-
CASSEVLGSTEAFF
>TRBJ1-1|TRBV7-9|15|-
CASSFRPGKDTEAFF
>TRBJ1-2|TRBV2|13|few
CASSRTGGDGYTF
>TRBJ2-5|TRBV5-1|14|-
CASSLGTTQETQYF
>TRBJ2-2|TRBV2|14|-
CASSGQGNTGELFF
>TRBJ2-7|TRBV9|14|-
CASSVDSSSYEQYF
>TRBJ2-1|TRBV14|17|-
CASSPRGMASAHNEQFF
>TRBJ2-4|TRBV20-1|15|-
CSASSPGLAKNIQYF
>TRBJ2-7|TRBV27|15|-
CASSLDSGSYGEQYF
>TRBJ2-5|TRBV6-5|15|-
CASSYGARTGETQYF
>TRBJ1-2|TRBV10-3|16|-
CAISESNLSGRYGYTF
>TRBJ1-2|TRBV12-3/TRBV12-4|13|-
CASSLGTGGGYTF
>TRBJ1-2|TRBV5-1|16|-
CASSVIPTGQASGYTF
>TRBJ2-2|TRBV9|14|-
CASSVEAETGELFF
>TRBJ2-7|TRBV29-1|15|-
CSVEDPGGGPYEQYF
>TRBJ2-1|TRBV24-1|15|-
CATSPSAGEGGEQFF
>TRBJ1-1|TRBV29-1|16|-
CSVEGTGGKLNTEAFF
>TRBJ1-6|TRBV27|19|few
CASSLYGTGSSSYNSPLHF
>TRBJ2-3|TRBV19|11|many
CASSVKDTQYF
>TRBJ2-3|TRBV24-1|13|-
CATSAGFTDTQYF
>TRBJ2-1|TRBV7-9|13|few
CASTPDRVNEQFF
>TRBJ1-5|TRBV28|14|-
CASSSYRGGQPQHF
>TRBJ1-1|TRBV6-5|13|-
CASSSTRNTEAFF
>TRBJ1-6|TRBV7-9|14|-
CASSRDRENSPLHF